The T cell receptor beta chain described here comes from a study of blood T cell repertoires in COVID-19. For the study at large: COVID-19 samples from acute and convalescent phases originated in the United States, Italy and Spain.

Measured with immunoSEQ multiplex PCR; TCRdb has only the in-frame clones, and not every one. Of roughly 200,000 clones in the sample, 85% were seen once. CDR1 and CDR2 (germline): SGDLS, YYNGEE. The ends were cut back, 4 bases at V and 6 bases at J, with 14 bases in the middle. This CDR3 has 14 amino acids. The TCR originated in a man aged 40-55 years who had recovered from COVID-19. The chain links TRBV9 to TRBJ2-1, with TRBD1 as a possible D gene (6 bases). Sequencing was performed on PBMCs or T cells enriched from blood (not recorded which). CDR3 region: CASSPPEGVNEQFF. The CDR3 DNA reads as TGTGCCAGCAGCCCCCCCGAGGGGGTCAATGAGCAGTTCTTC.